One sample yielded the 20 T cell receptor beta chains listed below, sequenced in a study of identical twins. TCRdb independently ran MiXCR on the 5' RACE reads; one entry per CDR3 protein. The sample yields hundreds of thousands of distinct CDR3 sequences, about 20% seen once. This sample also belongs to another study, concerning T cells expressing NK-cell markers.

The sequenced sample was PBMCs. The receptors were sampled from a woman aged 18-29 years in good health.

The CDR3 here is CASSLVVGSPSNEQFF. The CDR3 DNA sequence: TGTGCCAGCAGCTTAGTTGTGGGCAGTCCGAGCAATGAGCAGTTCTTC. This chain joins TRBV11-3 and TRBJ2-1; D is uncertain. The ends were cut back, 1 base at V and 6 bases at J, with 16 bases in the middle. Germline V gene sequence: CDR1 SGHNT, CDR2 YENEEA. This CDR3 spans 16 amino acids.

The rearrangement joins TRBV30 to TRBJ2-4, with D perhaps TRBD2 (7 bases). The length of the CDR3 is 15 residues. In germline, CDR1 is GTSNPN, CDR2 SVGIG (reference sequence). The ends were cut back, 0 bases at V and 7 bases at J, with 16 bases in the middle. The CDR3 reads CAWSVQGRVRNIQYF. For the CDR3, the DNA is TGTGCCTGGAGTGTGCAGGGGAGGGTTAGGAACATTCAGTACTTC.

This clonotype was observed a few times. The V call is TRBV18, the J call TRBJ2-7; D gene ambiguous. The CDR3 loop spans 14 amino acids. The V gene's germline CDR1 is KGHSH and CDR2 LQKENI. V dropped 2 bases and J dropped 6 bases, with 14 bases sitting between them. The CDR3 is CASSPDTSEVEQYF. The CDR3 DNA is TGTGCCAGCTCACCAGATACAAGTGAGGTCGAGCAGTACTTC.

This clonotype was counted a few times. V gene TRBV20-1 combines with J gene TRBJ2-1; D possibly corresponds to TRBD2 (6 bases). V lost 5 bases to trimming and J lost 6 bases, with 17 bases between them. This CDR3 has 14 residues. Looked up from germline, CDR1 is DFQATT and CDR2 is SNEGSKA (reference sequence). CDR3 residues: CSARRSSGVNEQFF. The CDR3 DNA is TGCAGTGCTCGGCGCAGCTCGGGGGTCAATGAGCAGTTCTTC.

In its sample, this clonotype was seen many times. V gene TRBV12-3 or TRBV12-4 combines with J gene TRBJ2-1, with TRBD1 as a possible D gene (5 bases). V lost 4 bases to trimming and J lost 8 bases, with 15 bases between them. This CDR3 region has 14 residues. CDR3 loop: CASSSMFRADEQFF. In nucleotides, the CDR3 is TGTGCCAGCAGTTCTATGTTCAGGGCGGATGAGCAGTTCTTC.

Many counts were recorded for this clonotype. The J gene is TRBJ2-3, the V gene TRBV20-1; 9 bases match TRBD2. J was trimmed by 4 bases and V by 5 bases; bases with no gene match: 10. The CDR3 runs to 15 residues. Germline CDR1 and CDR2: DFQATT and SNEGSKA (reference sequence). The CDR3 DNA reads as TGCAGTGCTGGAGCGGGGGGCCCTGCCGCAGATACGCAGTATTTT. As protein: CSAGAGGPAADTQYF.

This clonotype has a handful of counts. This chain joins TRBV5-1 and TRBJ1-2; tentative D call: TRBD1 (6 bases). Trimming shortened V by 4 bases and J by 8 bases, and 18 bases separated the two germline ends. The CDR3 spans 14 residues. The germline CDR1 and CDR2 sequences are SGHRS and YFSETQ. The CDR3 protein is CASSHPDSNRGYTF. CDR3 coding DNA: TGCGCCAGCAGCCACCCGGACAGCAATCGCGGCTACACCTTC. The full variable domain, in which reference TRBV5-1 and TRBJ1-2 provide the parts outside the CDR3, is KAGVTQTPRYLIKTRGQQVTLSCSPISGHRSVSWYQQTPGQGLQFLFEYFSETQRNKGNFPGRFSGRQFSNSRSEMNVSTLELGDSALYLCASSHPDSNRGYTFGSGTRLTVV.

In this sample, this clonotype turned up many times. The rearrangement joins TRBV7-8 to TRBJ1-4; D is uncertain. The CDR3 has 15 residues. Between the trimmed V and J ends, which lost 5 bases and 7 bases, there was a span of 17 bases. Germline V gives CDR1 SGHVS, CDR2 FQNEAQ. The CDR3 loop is CASSAWTARVEKLFF. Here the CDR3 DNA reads TGTGCCAGCAGCGCCTGGACGGCTAGGGTTGAAAAACTGTTTTTT.

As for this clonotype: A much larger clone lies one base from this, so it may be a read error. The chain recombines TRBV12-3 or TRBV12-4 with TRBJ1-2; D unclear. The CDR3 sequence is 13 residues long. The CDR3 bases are TGTGCCAGCACTTTAGCGGGGATCTATGGCTACACCTTC. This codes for CASTLAGIYGYTF.

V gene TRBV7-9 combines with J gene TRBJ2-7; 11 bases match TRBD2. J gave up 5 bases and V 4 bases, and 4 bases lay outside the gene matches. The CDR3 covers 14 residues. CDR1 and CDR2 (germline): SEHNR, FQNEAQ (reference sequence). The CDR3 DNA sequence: TGTGCCAGCAGCTCCCTAGCGGGAGGTCACGAGCAGTACTTC. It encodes CASSSLAGGHEQYF.

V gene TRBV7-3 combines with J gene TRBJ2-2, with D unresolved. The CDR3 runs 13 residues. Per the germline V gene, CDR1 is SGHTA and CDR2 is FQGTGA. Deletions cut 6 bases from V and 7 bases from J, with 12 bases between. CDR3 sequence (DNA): TGTGCCAGCAGTTTCATTGCCGGCGGGGAGCTGTTTTTT. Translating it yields CASSFIAGGELFF.

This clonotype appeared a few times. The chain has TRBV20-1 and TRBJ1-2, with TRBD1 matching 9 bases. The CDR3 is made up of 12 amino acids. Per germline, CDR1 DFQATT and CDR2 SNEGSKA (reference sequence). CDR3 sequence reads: CSQTTGGNGYTF. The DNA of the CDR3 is TGCAGCCAAACTACAGGGGGCAATGGCTACACCTTC.

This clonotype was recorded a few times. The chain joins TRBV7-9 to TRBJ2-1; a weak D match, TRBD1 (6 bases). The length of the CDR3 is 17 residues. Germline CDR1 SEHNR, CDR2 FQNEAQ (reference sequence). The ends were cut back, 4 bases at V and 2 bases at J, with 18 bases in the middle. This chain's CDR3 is CASSYRVQRRAYNEQFF. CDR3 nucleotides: TGTGCCAGCAGCTACAGGGTTCAGCGGAGAGCCTACAATGAGCAGTTCTTC.

The DNA for the CDR3 is TGTGCCAGCAGCGTCGGGATTTCTGGCTACACCTTC. Translating it yields CASSVGISGYTF. The chain couples TRBV7-9 to TRBJ1-2; D unresolved. This CDR3 contains 12 residues. The germline gives CDR1 SEHNR, CDR2 FQNEAQ (reference sequence). V was cut by 5 bases and J by 7 bases, with 11 bases left in between.

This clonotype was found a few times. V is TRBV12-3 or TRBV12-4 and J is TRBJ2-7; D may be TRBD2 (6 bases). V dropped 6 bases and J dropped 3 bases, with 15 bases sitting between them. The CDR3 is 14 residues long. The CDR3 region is CASRHHQEGYEQYF. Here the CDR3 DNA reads TGTGCCAGCAGACACCACCAGGAGGGCTACGAGCAGTACTTC.

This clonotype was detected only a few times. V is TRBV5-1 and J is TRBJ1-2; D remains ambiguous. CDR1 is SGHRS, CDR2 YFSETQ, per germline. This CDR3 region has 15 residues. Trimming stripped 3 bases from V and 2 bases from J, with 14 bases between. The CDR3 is CASSSEGAGNYGYTF. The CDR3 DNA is TGCGCCAGCAGCTCGGAGGGAGCTGGAAACTATGGCTACACCTTC.

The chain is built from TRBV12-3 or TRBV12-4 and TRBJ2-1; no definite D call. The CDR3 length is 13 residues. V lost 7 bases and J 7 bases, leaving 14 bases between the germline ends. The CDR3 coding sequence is TGTGCCAGCACCCTATCCCCCCGGAATGAGCAGTTCTTC. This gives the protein CASTLSPRNEQFF.

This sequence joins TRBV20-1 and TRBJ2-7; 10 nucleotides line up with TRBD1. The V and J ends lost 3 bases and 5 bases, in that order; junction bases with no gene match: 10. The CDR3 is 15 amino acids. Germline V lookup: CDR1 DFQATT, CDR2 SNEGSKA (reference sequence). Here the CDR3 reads CSARLAGQGFHEQYF. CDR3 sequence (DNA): TGCAGTGCTAGGCTCGCGGGACAGGGGTTCCACGAGCAGTACTTC.

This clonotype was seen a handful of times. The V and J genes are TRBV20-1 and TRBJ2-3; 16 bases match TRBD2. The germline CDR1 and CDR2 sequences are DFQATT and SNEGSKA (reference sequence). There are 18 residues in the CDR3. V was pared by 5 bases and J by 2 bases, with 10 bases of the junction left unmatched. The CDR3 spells CSAWGLAGGPGVTDTQYF. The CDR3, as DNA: TGCAGTGCTTGGGGACTAGCGGGAGGGCCGGGGGTCACAGATACGCAGTATTTT.

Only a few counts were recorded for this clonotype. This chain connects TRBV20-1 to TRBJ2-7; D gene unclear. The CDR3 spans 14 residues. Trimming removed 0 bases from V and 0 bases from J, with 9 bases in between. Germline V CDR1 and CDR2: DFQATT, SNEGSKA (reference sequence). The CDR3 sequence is CSARDRVSSYEQYF. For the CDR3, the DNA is TGCAGTGCTAGAGATCGCGTCAGCTCCTACGAGCAGTACTTC.